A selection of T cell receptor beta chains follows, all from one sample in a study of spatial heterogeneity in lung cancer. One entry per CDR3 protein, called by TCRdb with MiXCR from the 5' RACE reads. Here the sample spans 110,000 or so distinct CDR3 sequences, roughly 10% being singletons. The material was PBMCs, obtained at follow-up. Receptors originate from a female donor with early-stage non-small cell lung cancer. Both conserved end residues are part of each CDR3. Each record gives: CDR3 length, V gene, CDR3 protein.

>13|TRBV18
CASSLTGPGGYTF
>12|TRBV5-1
CASSVEGDTQYF
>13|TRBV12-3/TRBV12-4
CASSFFGQETQYF
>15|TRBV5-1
CASSTYRGPAYEQYF
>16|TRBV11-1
CASSLVGLVLKNEQFF
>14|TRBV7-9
CASRSLLGTDTQYF
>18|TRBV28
CASNRWTSGSPNTGELFF
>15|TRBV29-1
CSVTDQGGSYNEQFF
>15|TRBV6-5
CASRSTSGGYQPQHF
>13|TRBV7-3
CASSPRRGAEAFF
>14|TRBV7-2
CASSISLTSGELFF
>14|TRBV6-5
CASNRDRGTGELFF
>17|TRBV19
CASSLGGEASGANVLTF
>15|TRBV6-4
CASMGSGRNIKTQYF
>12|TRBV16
CASSLRREKLFF
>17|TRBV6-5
CASSFGLNRGSNNEQFF
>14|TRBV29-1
CSVDRGTYQETQYF
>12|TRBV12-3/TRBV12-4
CASSRDREQAFF
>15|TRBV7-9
CASSLNTGRVNEQYF
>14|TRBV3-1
CASSQDPAPETQYF
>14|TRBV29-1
CSVNDRVGVTEAFF
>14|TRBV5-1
CASSLVGGAYEQYF
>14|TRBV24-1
CATSDGGRNQPQHF
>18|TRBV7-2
CASTSHLRLLTAADEQFF
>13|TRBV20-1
CSAPQGYENIQYF
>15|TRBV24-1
CATSDPASTGYGYTF
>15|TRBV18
CASSPLDRGSEGYTF
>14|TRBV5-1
CASSMPGLFNEQFF
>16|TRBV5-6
CASSSSGRAGGDTQYF
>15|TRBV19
CASSIDTRNTGELFF
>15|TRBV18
CASSPPSAAYYEQYF
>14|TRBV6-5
CASSQGGRSYEQYF
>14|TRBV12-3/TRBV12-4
CASSEVNGNQPQHF
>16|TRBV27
CASSPRTSGATDTQYF
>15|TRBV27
CAGSSYRGMNTEAFF
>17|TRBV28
CASRHNRGDLAKNIQYF
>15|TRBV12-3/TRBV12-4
CASTLAGVVSGELFF
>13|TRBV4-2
CASTWSGANVLTF
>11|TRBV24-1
CATSDLDEQFF
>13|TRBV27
CASSKNRQGQLFF
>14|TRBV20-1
CSARVAYPSHEQYF
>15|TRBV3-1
CASSSGERVPDTQYF
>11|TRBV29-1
CSVGTVYEQYF
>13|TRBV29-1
CSVGSSGNTRQYF
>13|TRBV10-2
CASTRTVFNEQFF
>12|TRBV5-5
CASSLSRGEQCF